The present TCR beta chain was sequenced within a study of OX40 agonist ivuxolimab in advanced cancers. Turning to the study itself: With ivuxolimab, an agonistic anti-OX40 (CD134) antibody, patients were treated. The study's findings and limits: Normalized T-cell clonal expansion was also low in some nonresponders. There was clonal expansion of CD4+ and CD8+ blood T cells by week 6 at 0.1 to 3.0 mg/kg.

A word on this clone: Its matching antigen is unknown.

TCRdb keeps only in-frame clones here, not all; method: immunoSEQ multiplex PCR. The sample has 70,000 to 100,000 clones, 80% to 90% seen once; the top ten hold around 1.8%. This receptor was identified in an adult with an advanced solid tumor such as melanoma, head and neck, liver or kidney cancer. Source: CD4+ or CD8+ T cells sorted from blood, taken in a trial of the OX40 agonist ivuxolimab.

The CDR3 loop reads CATSPATITGTQFF. CDR3 nucleotides: TGTGCCACCAGCCCAGCAACTATTACAGGGACCCAGTTCTTC. The chain links TRBV15 to TRBJ2-1, with a tentative D call TRBD1 (6 bases). Trimming pared 5 bases from V and 13 bases from J, leaving 21 bases between. The CDR3 totals 14 residues. The V gene's germline CDR1 is LNHNV and CDR2 YYDKDF (reference sequence).